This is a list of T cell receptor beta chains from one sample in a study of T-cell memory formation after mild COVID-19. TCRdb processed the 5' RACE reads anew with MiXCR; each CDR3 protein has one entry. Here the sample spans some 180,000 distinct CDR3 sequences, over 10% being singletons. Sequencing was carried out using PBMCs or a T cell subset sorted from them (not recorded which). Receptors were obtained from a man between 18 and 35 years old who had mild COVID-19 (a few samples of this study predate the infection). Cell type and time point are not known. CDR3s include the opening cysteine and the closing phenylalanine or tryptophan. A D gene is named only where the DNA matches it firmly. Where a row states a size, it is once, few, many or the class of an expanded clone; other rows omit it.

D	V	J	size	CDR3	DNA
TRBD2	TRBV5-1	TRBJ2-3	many	CASSARTSDTDTQYF	TGCGCCAGCAGCGCCAGGACTAGCGACACAGATACGCAGTATTTT
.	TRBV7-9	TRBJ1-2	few	CASSPNTGQSYGYTF	TGTGCCAGCAGCCCCAACACCGGACAGTCCTATGGCTACACCTTC
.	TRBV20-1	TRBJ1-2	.	CSGALDYGYTF	TGCAGTGGGGCCCTTGACTATGGCTACACCTTC
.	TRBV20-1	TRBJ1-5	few	CSARAPPHSNQPQHF	TGCAGTGCTAGAGCCCCTCCCCATAGCAATCAGCCCCAGCATTTT
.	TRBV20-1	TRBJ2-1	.	CSARLGGNEQFF	TGCAGTGCTAGATTGGGCGGCAATGAGCAGTTCTTC
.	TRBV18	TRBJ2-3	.	CASSPDTRTDTQYF	TGTGCCAGCTCACCGGACACTCGCACAGATACGCAGTATTTT
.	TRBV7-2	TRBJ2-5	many	CASSLALKETQYF	TGTGCCAGCAGCCTCGCCCTTAAAGAGACCCAGTACTTC
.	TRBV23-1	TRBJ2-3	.	CASSQRTALNYTDTQYF	TGCGCCAGCAGTCAGCGGACCGCTTTGAACTACACAGATACGCAGTATTTT
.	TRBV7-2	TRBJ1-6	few	CASIGGSSYNSPLHF	TGTGCCAGCATCGGGGGGAGCTCCTATAATTCACCCCTCCACTTT
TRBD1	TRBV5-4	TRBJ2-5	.	CASNQGGRYQETQYF	TGTGCCAGCAACCAAGGGGGCCGCTACCAAGAGACCCAGTACTTC
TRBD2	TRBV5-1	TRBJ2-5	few	CASSWGGAGGPGETQYF	TGCGCCAGCAGCTGGGGAGGAGCGGGGGGGCCCGGAGAGACCCAGTACTTC
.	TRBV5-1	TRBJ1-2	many	CASSQDKVGYTF	TGCGCCAGCAGCCAGGACAAGGTTGGCTACACCTTC
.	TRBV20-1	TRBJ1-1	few	CSARDRRHFNTEAFF	TGCAGTGCTAGAGATCGGAGGCATTTTAACACTGAAGCTTTCTTT
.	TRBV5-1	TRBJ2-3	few	CASRGGARGDTQYF	TGCGCCAGCAGGGGGGGGGCCAGGGGAGATACGCAGTATTTT
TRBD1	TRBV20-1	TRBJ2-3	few	CSAPGTDPTDTQYF	TGCAGTGCCCCCGGGACAGACCCCACAGATACGCAGTATTTT
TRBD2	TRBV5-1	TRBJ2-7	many	CASTGLAGLNEQYF	TGCGCCAGCACTGGACTAGCGGGGCTGAACGAGCAGTACTTC
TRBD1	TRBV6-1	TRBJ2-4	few	CASSEGPRTGHQYF	TGTGCCAGCAGTGAAGGTCCTCGGACAGGGCATCAGTACTTC
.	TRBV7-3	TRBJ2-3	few	CASSAGRITDTQYF	TGTGCCAGCAGCGCCGGGCGGATCACAGATACGCAGTATTTT
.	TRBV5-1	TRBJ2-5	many	CASSAMLGGGEETQYF	TGCGCCAGCAGCGCAATGCTAGGTGGAGGTGAGGAGACCCAGTACTTC
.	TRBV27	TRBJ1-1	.	CASSSGTLPEAFF	TGTGCCAGCAGTTCCGGGACCCTACCTGAAGCTTTCTTT
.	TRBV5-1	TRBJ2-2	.	CASSSMEGARTGELFF	TGCGCCAGCAGCTCGATGGAGGGGGCGCGAACCGGGGAGCTGTTTTTT
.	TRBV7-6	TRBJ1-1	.	CASSVTSYRSGTEAFF	TGTGCCAGCAGCGTAACTTCGTATAGATCGGGAACTGAAGCTTTCTTT
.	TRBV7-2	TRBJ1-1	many	CASSFYGGTEAFF	TGTGCCAGCAGCTTTTACGGAGGTACTGAAGCTTTCTTT
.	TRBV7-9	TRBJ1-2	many	CASSRTENYGYTF	TGTGCCAGCAGTCGGACAGAGAACTATGGCTACACCTTC
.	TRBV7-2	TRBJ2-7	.	CASSLAGGEGRGGEQYF	TGTGCCAGCAGCTTAGCAGGGGGCGAAGGAAGGGGAGGCGAGCAGTACTTC
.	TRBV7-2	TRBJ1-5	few	CASSFWHNQPQHF	TGTGCCAGCAGCTTCTGGCACAATCAGCCCCAGCATTTT
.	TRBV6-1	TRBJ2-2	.	CASSEPASTTGELFF	TGTGCCAGCAGTGAACCGGCTTCGACCACCGGGGAGCTGTTTTTT
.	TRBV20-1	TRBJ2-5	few	CSALRGPETQYF	TGCAGTGCTTTGCGGGGTCCCGAGACCCAGTACTTC
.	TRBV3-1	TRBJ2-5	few	CASSHLPQGGKETQYF	TGTGCCAGCAGCCATTTGCCACAGGGCGGGAAAGAGACCCAGTACTTC
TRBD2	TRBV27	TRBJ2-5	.	CASSLRASGLRETQYF	TGTGCCAGCAGTTTGCGGGCTAGCGGTCTACGGGAGACCCAGTACTTC
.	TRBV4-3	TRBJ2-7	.	CASSQDLYRDEQYF	TGCGCCAGCAGCCAAGATCTATACAGGGACGAGCAGTACTTC
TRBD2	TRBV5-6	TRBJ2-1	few	CASSYGTSGTLYNEQFF	TGTGCCAGCAGCTACGGGACTAGCGGAACACTATACAACGAGCAGTTCTTC
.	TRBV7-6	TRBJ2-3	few	CASSFNGDTQYF	TGTGCCAGCAGCTTTAACGGAGATACGCAGTATTTT
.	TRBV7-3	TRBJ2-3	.	CASSSQTGTDTQYF	TGTGCCAGCAGCTCACAGACAGGCACAGATACGCAGTATTTT
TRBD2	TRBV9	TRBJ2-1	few	CASSVGGTSSYNEQFF	TGTGCCAGCAGCGTAGGTGGGACTAGCTCCTACAATGAGCAGTTCTTC
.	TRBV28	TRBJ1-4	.	CASRDYGATNEKLFF	TGTGCCAGCAGGGACTACGGGGCAACTAATGAAAAACTGTTTTTT
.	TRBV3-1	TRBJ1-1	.	CASSQANTEAFF	TGTGCCAGCAGCCAAGCTAACACTGAAGCTTTCTTT
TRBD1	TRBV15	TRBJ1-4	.	CATSRTGQGVEKLFF	TGTGCCACCAGCAGAACTGGACAGGGGGTGGAAAAACTGTTTTTT
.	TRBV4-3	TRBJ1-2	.	CASSQEPGLVHGYTF	TGCGCCAGCAGCCAAGAGCCCGGGTTGGTACATGGCTACACCTTC
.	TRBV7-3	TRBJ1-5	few	CASQGQPQHF	TGTGCCAGTCAGGGTCAGCCCCAGCATTTT
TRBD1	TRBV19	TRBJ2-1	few	CANPEGTAPGEQFF	TGTGCCAACCCCGAGGGGACAGCCCCCGGTGAGCAGTTCTTC
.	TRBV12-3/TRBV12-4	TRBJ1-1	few	CASSLRAGVNTEAFF	TGTGCCAGCAGTTTACGGGCAGGGGTGAACACTGAAGCTTTCTTT
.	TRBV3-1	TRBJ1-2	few	CASSHLRANYGYTF	TGTGCCAGCAGCCATCTGCGGGCGAACTATGGCTACACCTTC
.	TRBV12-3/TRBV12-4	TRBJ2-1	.	CASSWTFSPDNEQFF	TGTGCCAGCAGTTGGACTTTCTCCCCAGACAATGAGCAGTTCTTC
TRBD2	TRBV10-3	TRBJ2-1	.	CAISEALAGGHEQFF	TGTGCCATCAGTGAGGCTCTAGCGGGGGGTCATGAGCAGTTCTTC
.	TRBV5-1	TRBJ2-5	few	CASSFGLAMETQYF	TGCGCCAGCAGCTTTGGTCTAGCGATGGAGACCCAGTACTTC
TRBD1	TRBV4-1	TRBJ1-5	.	CASSQDPGQGGHQPQHF	TGCGCCAGCAGCCAAGATCCAGGACAGGGGGGGCATCAGCCCCAGCATTTT
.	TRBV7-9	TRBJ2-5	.	CAAVRGSRVETQYF	TGTGCCGCAGTGAGGGGGAGTCGGGTGGAGACCCAGTACTTC
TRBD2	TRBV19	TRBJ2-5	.	CASSMRREVKETQYF	TGTGCCAGTAGTATGAGGCGGGAGGTAAAAGAGACCCAGTACTTC